This TCR beta chain is drawn from a study of cytomegalovirus exposure and HLA in healthy donors. The wider study: When 350 to 500 donors were genotyped, roughly 78% of them were found to fall in the Caucasian-associated ancestry cluster. Study-level findings and limits: Researchers catalogued approximately 170 TCR beta chains as cytomegalovirus-associated. Cytomegalovirus status was reportedly diagnosed by the classifier with high sensitivity and specificity.

While unrecorded immune exposures were likely, the donors were nominally healthy when sampled. Germline values: CDR1 MNHNS, CDR2 SASEGT. The ends were cut back, 3 bases at V and 5 bases at J, with 10 bases in the middle. The CDR3 is 14 amino acids. PCR used 60 Vbeta primers and 13 Jbeta primers. Clones were read by immunoSEQ multiplex PCR, and TCRdb kept only the in-frame ones, dropping some. The profile shows about 120,000 clones, about 80% of them singletons. A remark on this clone: The antigen is undetermined.

The J gene is TRBJ1-4, the V gene TRBV6-1; tentatively, D is TRBD1 (6 bases). The source of this sequence is a man aged 30 to 39 in good health and CMV-seropositive. Sequencing was carried out using PBMCs. CDR3 DNA sequence: TGTGCCAGCAGTGATTGGACAGACAATGAAAAACTGTTTTTT. This translates into CASSDWTDNEKLFF.